The rows below give T cell receptor beta chains drawn from one sample of a study of Graves' ophthalmopathy and Graves' hyperthyroidism. TCRdb re-called the multiplex PCR reads with MiXCR, one entry per CDR3 protein. The data hold just over 400,000 distinct CDR3 sequences, with about 21% observed a single time. The sequenced sample consisted of peripheral blood. The receptors come from a young woman with stable Graves' hyperthyroidism. CDR3s include the opening cysteine and the closing phenylalanine or tryptophan.

j_gene: TRBJ2-5; v_gene: TRBV25-1; CDR3aa: CASSDRFDILGTQYF
j_gene: TRBJ1-1; v_gene: TRBV12-3/TRBV12-4; CDR3aa: CASSSRWDGTEAFF
j_gene: TRBJ2-7; v_gene: TRBV5-5; CDR3aa: CASNLQGSYEQYF
j_gene: TRBJ1-1; v_gene: TRBV4-1; CDR3aa: CASRPVSMNTEAFF
j_gene: TRBJ1-2; v_gene: TRBV6-5; CDR3aa: CASSYSDLGTAYGYTF
j_gene: TRBJ1-1; v_gene: TRBV6-2/TRBV6-3; CDR3aa: CASSYSPERDWGNTEAFF
j_gene: TRBJ1-5; v_gene: TRBV7-2; CDR3aa: CASSLAPGDRSFSNQPQHF
j_gene: TRBJ2-7; v_gene: TRBV20-1; CDR3aa: CSAPRSYEQYF
j_gene: TRBJ2-7; v_gene: TRBV6-5; CDR3aa: CASSYSMLAGIPYEQYF
j_gene: TRBJ2-7; v_gene: TRBV16; CDR3aa: CASSQGQQSSYEQYF
j_gene: TRBJ2-7; v_gene: TRBV5-6; CDR3aa: CASSLSRYEQYF
j_gene: TRBJ1-5; v_gene: TRBV20-1; CDR3aa: CSASPGQGIQPQHF
j_gene: TRBJ2-3; v_gene: TRBV6-1; CDR3aa: CASSRLSTDTQYF
j_gene: TRBJ1-1; v_gene: TRBV12-3/TRBV12-4; CDR3aa: CASSPQENTEAFF
j_gene: TRBJ2-5; v_gene: TRBV10-3; CDR3aa: CAISGGGSLQETQYF
j_gene: TRBJ2-7; v_gene: TRBV11-2; CDR3aa: CASSLDPTGGEQYF
j_gene: TRBJ1-5; v_gene: TRBV6-1; CDR3aa: CASSEIRNQPQHF
j_gene: TRBJ2-7; v_gene: TRBV10-3; CDR3aa: CATTSGRARYEQYF
j_gene: TRBJ1-6; v_gene: TRBV11-2; CDR3aa: CASSLGAGAGNSPLHF
j_gene: TRBJ2-2; v_gene: TRBV5-1; CDR3aa: CASSLPGADTGELFF
j_gene: TRBJ1-2; v_gene: TRBV7-8; CDR3aa: CASSTRTGPGARYGYTF
j_gene: TRBJ1-1; v_gene: TRBV6-1; CDR3aa: CASTSGDGNTEAFF
j_gene: TRBJ1-6; v_gene: TRBV30; CDR3aa: CACRPTGGSPLHF